This entry is about one T cell receptor (beta chain). These data come from a study of blood T cell repertoires in COVID-19. Method: immunoSEQ multiplex PCR; TCRdb's copy keeps in-frame clones and lacks some. The table has 85,000 to 130,000 clones, about 86% seen once. Each participant's cohort was designated according to participant-reported clinical history. The junction had 12 bases not matched to a gene; V was cut back by 5 bases and J by 0 bases. CDR1 and CDR2 (germline): SGHAT, FQNNGV. The CDR3 sequence is 19 residues long. V usage is TRBV11-2 and J usage is TRBJ2-6, with TRBD1 matching 8 bases. This receptor was identified in a woman aged 45-65 years who had recovered from COVID-19. Sequenced material: PBMCs or T cells enriched from blood (not recorded which). CDR3 in DNA: TGTGCCAGCAGCGGGTTACAGGGGGATTCTTTCTCTGGGGCCAACGTCCTGACTTTC. It yields the protein CASSGLQGDSFSGANVLTF.